These 27 T cell receptor beta chains were all obtained from the same sample, sequenced in a study of a mutant IDH1 vaccine in newly diagnosed glioma (dated by TCRdb to the early 2020s). The library was produced with the immunoSEQ multiplex PCR assay. Drawn from immuneACCESS, this table holds only the in-frame rearrangements with V and J called that TCRdb kept. Clones are partly lost; checked studies trace under half to an unresolved V gene and leave the rest unexplained. In this sample the table shows some 50,000 clones, less than 70% of which occur a single time. 4% to 5.5% of the sample is taken by the ten largest. What this sample's time point label stands for: week 47, end of study. Each vaccine dose, consisting of 300 ug of a 20-mer mutant IDH1 peptide in Montanide, was administered subcutaneously with topical imiquimod. These TCRs' antigens remain unknown. This material consisted of peripheral blood mononuclear cells (PBMCs), taken from a glioma patient whose treatment included an IDH1 peptide vaccine. The receptors stem from a man in his forties with glioma. Some clones in this sample may be carry-over from other donors' samples.

CDR3 sequence reads: CASSFGGSSQPQHF. As DNA, the CDR3 is TGTGCCAGCAGTTTTGGGGGTTCATCCCAGCCCCAGCATTTT. The chain carries TRBV28 and TRBJ1-5; tentative D call: TRBD1 (5 bases). The CDR3 has 14 amino acids. The V gene's germline CDR1 is MDHEN and CDR2 SYDVKM. The V gene lost 3 bases and the J gene lost 7 bases, with 13 bases spanning the gap.

V gene TRBV2 combines with J gene TRBJ2-3, with TRBD1 matching over 7 bases. Germline V lookup: CDR1 SNHLY, CDR2 FYNNEI. The CDR3 spans 14 residues. V shed 9 bases and J 1 base; nucleotides not matched to a gene: 7. CDR3 sequence: CASAEGAGTDTQYF. CDR3 DNA: TGTGCCAGTGCCGAGGGGGCTGGCACAGATACGCAGTATTTT.

The rearrangement links TRBV19 to TRBJ1-1; 11 positions agree with TRBD1. Trimming removed 3 bases from V and 8 bases from J; junction bases left unmatched: 8. This CDR3 is built from 15 residues. Germline values: CDR1 LNHDA, CDR2 SQIVND (reference sequence). CDR3 coding DNA: TGTGCCAGTAGTATGCCCGGGACAGGGGGTTCAGAAGCTTTCTTT. Its translation: CASSMPGTGGSEAFF. Based on the CDR3 plus reference TRBV19 and TRBJ1-1, the full variable domain is DGGITQSPKYLFRKEGQNVTLSCEQNLNHDAMYWYRQDPGQGLRLIYYSQIVNDFQKGDIAEGYSVSREKKESFPLTVTSAQKNPTAFYLCASSMPGTGGSEAFFGQGTRLTVV.

This clone turned up a few times. This chain joins TRBV9 and TRBJ1-1; D gene unclear. Looked up from germline, CDR1 is SGDLS and CDR2 is YYNGEE. Trimming shortened V by 0 bases and J by 0 bases, and 3 bases separated the two germline ends. The CDR3 extends over 13 amino acids. CDR3 residues: CASSVDLNTEAFF. As DNA, the CDR3 is TGTGCCAGCAGCGTAGATCTGAACACTGAAGCTTTCTTT.

The CDR3 loop reads CASSDLQGIQETQYF. The DNA for the CDR3 is TGCGCCAGCAGTGACCTACAGGGGATTCAAGAGACCCAGTACTTC. This chain links TRBV5-1 with TRBJ2-5; 7 nucleotides line up with TRBD1. This CDR3 spans 15 amino acids. The J segment lost 2 bases and the V segment lost 5 bases, leaving 9 bases of the junction unmatched. Germline V lookup: CDR1 SGHRS, CDR2 YFSETQ.

This clone was counted a single time. The chain links TRBV11-3 to TRBJ2-5, with D perhaps matching TRBD1 (5 bases). Looked up from germline, CDR1 is SGHNT and CDR2 is YENEEA. The CDR3 is 16 residues long. V was clipped by 3 bases and J by 2 bases, with 16 bases between them. DNA for the CDR3: TGTGCCAGCAGCTTGGGATCAGGGCGCGGACAAGAGACCCAGTACTTC. Translating it yields CASSLGSGRGQETQYF. Complete variable domain (other parts from reference TRBV11-3 and TRBJ2-5): EAGVVQSPRYKIIEKKQPVAFWCNPISGHNTLYWYLQNLGQGPELLIRYENEEAVDDSQLPKDRFSAERLKGVDSTLKIQPAELGDSAVYLCASSLGSGRGQETQYFGPGTRLLVL.

The rearrangement links TRBV5-6 to TRBJ2-4; D may match TRBD1 or TRBD2 (5 bases each). Trimming cost V 4 bases and J 1 base, with 15 bases left between them. The CDR3 loop spans 16 amino acids. CDR1 and CDR2 from the germline V gene are SGHDT and YYEEEE. The CDR3 reads CASSRLEGQAKNIQYF. CDR3 in DNA: TGTGCCAGCAGCCGATTAGAGGGGCAGGCCAAAAACATTCAGTACTTC.

The V call is TRBV6-5, the J call TRBJ1-6; D gene uncertain. V was trimmed by 0 bases and J by 5 bases, leaving 11 bases between them. The germline gives CDR1 MNHEY, CDR2 SVGAGI. The CDR3 consists of 16 residues. This CDR3 reads CASSYSVGLNNSPLHF. The CDR3 DNA is TGTGCCAGCAGTTACTCTGTAGGGCTCAATAATTCACCCCTCCACTTT.

The chain joins TRBV4-2 to TRBJ2-7; the match to TRBD1 covers 7 bases. The CDR3 totals 15 residues. The trim removed 6 bases at V and 1 base at J, leaving 9 bases unmatched. Germline assignment: CDR1 LGHNA and CDR2 YNFKEQ. Written as DNA, the CDR3 is TGTGCCAGCAGTACAAGACAGGGAATTTCCTACGAGCAGTACTTC. Encoded protein: CASSTRQGISYEQYF.

This chain connects TRBV29-1 to TRBJ1-4; tentative D call: TRBD1 (5 bases). CDR1 is SQVTM and CDR2 is ANQGSEA in the germline V gene. The germline V and J ends were trimmed by 6 bases and 0 bases, with 11 bases remaining between them. The CDR3 consists of 14 residues. The CDR3 protein is CSVGDSATNEKLFF. CDR3 in DNA: TGCAGCGTGGGGGACTCCGCAACTAATGAAAAACTGTTTTTT.

In this sample, this clone turned up a few times. The chain combines TRBV6-1 with TRBJ2-7; 7 bases align to TRBD2. After removal of 6 bases from V and 4 bases from J, the junction contained 12 bases not matched to a gene. Germline V gene sequence: CDR1 MNHNS, CDR2 SASEGT. This CDR3 comprises 15 residues. Here the CDR3 reads CASRLSGDLPYEQYF. In nucleotides, the CDR3 is TGTGCCAGCAGGCTAAGCGGGGACCTCCCGTACGAGCAGTACTTC.

The chain employs TRBV29-1 and TRBJ1-3; D is undetermined. The CDR3 is made up of 12 amino acids. The V end was cut by 3 bases, the J end by 4 bases, with 7 bases between. Germline V gives CDR1 SQVTM, CDR2 ANQGSEA. CDR3 loop: CSVEGRGNTIYF. CDR3 nucleotide sequence: TGCAGCGTTGAGGGAAGAGGAAACACCATATATTTT.

V and J are TRBV10-2 and TRBJ2-1; 8 nucleotides match TRBD1. V trimming: 7 bases; J trimming: 7 bases; junction bases outside the gene matches: 6. Germline V lookup: CDR1 WSHSY, CDR2 SAAADI. This CDR3 has 13 amino acids. For the CDR3, the DNA is TGCGCCAGCAAAGAAACAGGGGGTAATGAGCAGTTCTTC. This codes for CASKETGGNEQFF.

The chain employs TRBV5-1 and TRBJ1-6, with D unresolved. The CDR3 contains 13 residues. The V and J ends lost 2 bases and 7 bases respectively, with 7 bases between them. Germline CDR1 reads SGHRS; CDR2 reads YFSETQ. The CDR3 nucleotides are TGCGCCAGCAGCTTTGGCCCCAATTCACCCCTCCACTTT. It is translated as CASSFGPNSPLHF.

This clone came up once. V is TRBV27 and J is TRBJ2-7; 7 bases fit TRBD2. CDR3 length: 16 residues. Germline V gives CDR1 MNHEY, CDR2 SMNVEV (reference sequence). The junction had 8 bases not matched to a gene; V was cut back by 0 bases and J by 3 bases. CDR3 protein: CASSLSLGGGGYEQYF. CDR3 bases: TGTGCCAGCAGTTTATCGTTGGGTGGCGGGGGCTACGAGCAGTACTTC.

The rearrangement uses TRBV4-2 and TRBJ1-3; D is perhaps TRBD1 (6 bases). The germline V gene encodes CDR1 LGHNA and CDR2 YNFKEQ. The CDR3 is made up of 15 amino acids. Trimming pared 5 bases from V and 5 bases from J, leaving 16 bases between. CDR3 amino acids: CASSDTGLKRNTIYF. DNA for the CDR3: TGTGCCAGCAGCGATACAGGGCTTAAAAGAAACACCATATATTTT.

The V call is TRBV11-1, the J call TRBJ1-1, with D uncertain. CDR1 and CDR2 from the germline V gene are SGHAT and FQDESV (reference sequence). CDR3 length equals 14 residues. Trimming left V 2 bases short and J 0 bases short, with 7 bases between. The CDR3 DNA follows: TGTGCCAGCAGCTTAAACGGATTGAACACTGAAGCTTTCTTT. It is translated as CASSLNGLNTEAFF.

The CDR3 region has the DNA TGTGCCAGCAGTTACGAGCAGCGGGGCGGGGAGCAGTACTTC. Amino acids: CASSYEQRGGEQYF. The chain uses TRBV6-5 and TRBJ2-7; 7 bases are shared with TRBD2. Looked up from germline, CDR1 is MNHEY and CDR2 is SVGAGI. This CDR3 region has 14 residues. The V gene end was trimmed by 2 bases and the J gene end by 7 bases; junction bases not matched to a gene: 8.

The chain couples TRBV18 to TRBJ2-4; no firm D call. Germline V gene lookup returns CDR1 KGHSH and CDR2 LQKENI. The CDR3 is 13 amino acids. The V end was cut by 3 bases, the J end by 6 bases, with 9 bases between. DNA for the CDR3: TGTGCCAGCTCACCGGGCAATCGAAACATTCAGTACTTC. This encodes CASSPGNRNIQYF.

Concerning this clone: Other nucleotide sequences from this sample produce the same CDR3. This sequence joins TRBV5-6 and TRBJ2-5; D is uncertain. The germline V gene encodes CDR1 SGHDT and CDR2 YYEEEE. V shed 0 bases and J shed 3 bases, with 6 bases lying between them. The CDR3 is 13 amino acids. The DNA of the CDR3 is TGTGCCAGCAGCTTGGCAGGTAAAGAGACCCAGTACTTC. Encoded protein: CASSLAGKETQYF.

This clone has more than one count but fewer than ten. The chain recombines TRBV18 with TRBJ1-1; possibly TRBD1 for D (6 bases). This CDR3 comprises 17 residues. CDR1 and CDR2 from the germline V gene are KGHSH and LQKENI. V lost 5 bases and J lost 0, with 19 bases in between. The CDR3 spells CASSRGPYRVLNTEAFF. Written as DNA, the CDR3 is TGTGCCAGCTCAAGGGGCCCCTACAGGGTATTGAACACTGAAGCTTTCTTT.

This clone turned up a few times. This chain uses TRBV2 with TRBJ1-5; D remains ambiguous. V gave up 7 bases and J gave up 10 bases, with 17 bases separating them. This CDR3 region has 13 residues. Germline V lookup: CDR1 SNHLY, CDR2 FYNNEI. CDR3 in amino acids: CASTGSPIGPQHF. As DNA, the CDR3 is TGTGCCAGCACGGGGTCTCCGATCGGCCCCCAGCATTTT. Full variable domain (rest looked up from reference TRBV2 and TRBJ1-5): EPEVTQTPSHQVTQMGQEVILRCVPISNHLYFYWYRQILGQKVEFLVSFYNNEISEKSEIFDDQFSVERPDGSNFTLKIRSTKLEDSAMYFCASTGSPIGPQHFGDGTRLSIL.

The chain is built from TRBV6-5 and TRBJ1-6; 7 bases match TRBD1. The germline gives CDR1 MNHEY, CDR2 SVGAGI. J gave up 6 bases and V 0 bases, and 2 bases lay outside the gene matches. The CDR3 has 15 amino acids. The DNA for the CDR3 is TGTGCCAGCAGTTACTCGGGACAGAGTAATTCACCCCTCCACTTT. It specifies CASSYSGQSNSPLHF.

The J gene is TRBJ2-7, the V gene TRBV5-1; D is unresolved. Trimming pared 0 bases from V and 2 bases from J, leaving 6 bases between. The CDR3 runs to 13 residues. Germline CDR1 reads SGHRS; CDR2 reads YFSETQ. CDR3 sequence (DNA): TGCGCCAGCAGCTTGGAACGGACCTACGAGCAGTACTTC. This encodes CASSLERTYEQYF.

The chain couples TRBV5-1 to TRBJ1-4; a weak D match, TRBD1 (5 bases). This CDR3 spans 13 amino acids. Trimming left V 0 bases short and J 7 bases short, with 7 bases between. Germline V gives CDR1 SGHRS, CDR2 YFSETQ. The CDR3 DNA reads TGCGCCAGCAGCTTGGCCGGGGGTGAAAAACTGTTTTTT. Translation gives CASSLAGGEKLFF.

This chain connects TRBV19 to TRBJ1-2; D remains unclear. V was trimmed by 4 bases and J by 4 bases, leaving 13 bases between them. CDR3 size: 14 residues. The germline CDR1 and CDR2 sequences are LNHDA and SQIVND (reference sequence). This CDR3 is CASSNPPQSYGYTF. In DNA form, the CDR3 reads TGTGCCAGTAGTAACCCCCCGCAGAGCTATGGCTACACCTTC.

The chain recombines TRBV27 with TRBJ2-5, with 9 bases matching TRBD1. CDR1 and CDR2 (germline): MNHEY, SMNVEV (reference sequence). The CDR3 contains 16 residues. V shed 6 bases and J 2 bases; nucleotides not matched to a gene: 10. The CDR3 coding sequence is TGTGCCAGCAGAAGGTCGGGGACAGGGCTACAAGAGACCCAGTACTTC. It yields the protein CASRRSGTGLQETQYF.